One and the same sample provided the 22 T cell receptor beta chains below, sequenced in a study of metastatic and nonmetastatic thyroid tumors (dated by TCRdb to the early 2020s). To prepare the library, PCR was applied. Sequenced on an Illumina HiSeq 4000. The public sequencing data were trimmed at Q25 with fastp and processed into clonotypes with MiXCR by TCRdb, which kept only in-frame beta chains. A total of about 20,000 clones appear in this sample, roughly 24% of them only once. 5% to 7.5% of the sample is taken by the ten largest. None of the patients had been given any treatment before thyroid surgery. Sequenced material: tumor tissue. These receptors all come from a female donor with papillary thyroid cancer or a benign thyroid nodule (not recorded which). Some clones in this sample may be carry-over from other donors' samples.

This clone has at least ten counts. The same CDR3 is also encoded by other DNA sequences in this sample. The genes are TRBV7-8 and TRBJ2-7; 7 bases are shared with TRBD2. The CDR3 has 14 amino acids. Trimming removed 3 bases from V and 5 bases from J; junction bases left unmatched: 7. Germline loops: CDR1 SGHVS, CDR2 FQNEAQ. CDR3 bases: TGTGCCAGCAGCTTGGCGCGGGAGAAGAACGAGCAGTACTTC. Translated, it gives CASSLAREKNEQYF.

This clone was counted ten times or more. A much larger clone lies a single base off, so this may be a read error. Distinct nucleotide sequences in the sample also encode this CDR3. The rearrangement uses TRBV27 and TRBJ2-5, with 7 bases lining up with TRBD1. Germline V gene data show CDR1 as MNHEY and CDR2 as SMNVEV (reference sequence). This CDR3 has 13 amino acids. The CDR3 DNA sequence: TGTGCCAGCACCCGTGCAGGGGGAGAGACTCAGTACTTC. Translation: CASTRAGGETQYF.

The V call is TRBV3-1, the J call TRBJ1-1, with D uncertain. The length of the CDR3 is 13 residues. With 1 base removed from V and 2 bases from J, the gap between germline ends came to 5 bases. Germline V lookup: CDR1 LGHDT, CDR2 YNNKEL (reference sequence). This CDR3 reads CASSQVSNTEAFF. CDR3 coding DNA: TGTGCCAGCAGCCAAGTCAGCAACACTGAAGCTTTCTTT. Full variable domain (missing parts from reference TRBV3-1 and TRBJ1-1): DTAVSQTPKYLVTQMGNDKSIKCEQNLGHDTMYWYKQDSKKFLKIMFSYNNKELIINETVPNRFSPKSPDKAHLNLHINSLELGDSAVYFCASSQVSNTEAFFGQGTRLTVV.

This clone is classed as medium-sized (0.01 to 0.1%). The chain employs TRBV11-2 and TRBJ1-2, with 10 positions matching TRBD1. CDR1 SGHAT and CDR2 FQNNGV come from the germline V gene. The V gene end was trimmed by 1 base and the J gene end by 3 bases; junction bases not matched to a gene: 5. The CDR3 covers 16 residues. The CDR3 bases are TGTGCCAGCAGCTTAGGAGGGACAGGGGTTGACTATGGCTACACCTTC. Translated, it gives CASSLGGTGVDYGYTF.

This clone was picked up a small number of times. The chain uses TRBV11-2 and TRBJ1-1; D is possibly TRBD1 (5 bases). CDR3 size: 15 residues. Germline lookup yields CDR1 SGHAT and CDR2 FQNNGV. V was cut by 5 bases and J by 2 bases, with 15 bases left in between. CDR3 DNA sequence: TGTGCCAGCAGCATCGGGACGGCGCGAAACACTGAAGCTTTCTTT. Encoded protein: CASSIGTARNTEAFF.

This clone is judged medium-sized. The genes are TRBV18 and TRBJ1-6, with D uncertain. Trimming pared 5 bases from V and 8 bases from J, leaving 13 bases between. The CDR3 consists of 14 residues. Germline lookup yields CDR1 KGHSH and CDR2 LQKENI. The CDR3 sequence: CASSTGLEHSPLHF. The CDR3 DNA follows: TGTGCCAGCTCAACCGGCCTGGAGCATTCACCCCTCCACTTT.

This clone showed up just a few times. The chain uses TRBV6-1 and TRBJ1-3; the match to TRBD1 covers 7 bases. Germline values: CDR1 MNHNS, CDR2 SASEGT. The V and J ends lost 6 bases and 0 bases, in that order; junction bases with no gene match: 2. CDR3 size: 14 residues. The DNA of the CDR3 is TGTGCCAGCAGCGGGACAGTCTCTGGAAACACCATATATTTT. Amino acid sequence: CASSGTVSGNTIYF.

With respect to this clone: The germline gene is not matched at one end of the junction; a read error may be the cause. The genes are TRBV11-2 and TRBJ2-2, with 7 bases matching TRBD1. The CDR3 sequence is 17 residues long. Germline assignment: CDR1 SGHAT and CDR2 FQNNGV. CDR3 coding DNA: TGTGCCAGCAGCTTATTGCGAGGGGGCCTTAACACCGGGGAGCTGCTTTTT. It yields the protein CASSLLRGGLNTGELLF. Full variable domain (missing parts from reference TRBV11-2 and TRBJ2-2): EAGVAQSPRYKIIEKRQSVAFWCNPISGHATLYWYQQILGQGPKLLIQFQNNGVVDDSQLPKDRFSAERLKGVDSTLKIQPAKLEDSAVYLCASSLLRGGLNTGELLFGEGSRLTVL.

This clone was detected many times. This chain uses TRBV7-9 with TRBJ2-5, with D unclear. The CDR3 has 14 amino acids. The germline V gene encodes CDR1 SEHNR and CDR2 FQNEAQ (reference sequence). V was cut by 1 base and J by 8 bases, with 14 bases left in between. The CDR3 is CASSLVPMFDTQYF. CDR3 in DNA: TGTGCCAGCAGCTTAGTTCCTATGTTTGATACCCAGTACTTC.

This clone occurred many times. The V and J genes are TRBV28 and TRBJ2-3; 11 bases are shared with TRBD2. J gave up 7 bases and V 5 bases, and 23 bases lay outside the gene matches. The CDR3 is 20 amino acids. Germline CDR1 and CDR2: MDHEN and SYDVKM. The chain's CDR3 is CASSPNPINLPGLAEHTQYF. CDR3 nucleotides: TGTGCCAGCAGTCCCAACCCCATCAACTTACCGGGACTAGCGGAACATACGCAGTATTTT.

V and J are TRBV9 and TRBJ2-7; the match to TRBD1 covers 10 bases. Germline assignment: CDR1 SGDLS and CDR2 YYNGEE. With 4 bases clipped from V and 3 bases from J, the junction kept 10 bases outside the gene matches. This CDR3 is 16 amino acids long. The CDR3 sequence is CASSPGSGTGDYEQYF. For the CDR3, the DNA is TGTGCCAGCAGCCCAGGATCCGGGACAGGGGACTACGAGCAGTACTTC. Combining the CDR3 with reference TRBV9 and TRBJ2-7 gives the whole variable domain DSGVTQTPKHLITATGQRVTLRCSPRSGDLSVYWYQQSLDQGLQFLIQYYNGEERAKGNILERFSAQQFPDLHSELNLSSLELGDSALYFCASSPGSGTGDYEQYFGPGTRLTVT.

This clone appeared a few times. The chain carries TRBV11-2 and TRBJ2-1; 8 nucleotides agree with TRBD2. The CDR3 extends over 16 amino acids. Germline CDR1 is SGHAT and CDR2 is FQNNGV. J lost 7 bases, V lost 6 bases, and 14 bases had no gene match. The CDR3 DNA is TGTGCCAGCAGTCCCCCGGGAGTAGCGGGATTAAATGAGCAGTTCTTC. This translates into CASSPPGVAGLNEQFF.

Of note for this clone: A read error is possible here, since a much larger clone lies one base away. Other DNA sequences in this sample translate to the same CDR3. Here the CDR3 DNA reads TGCGCCAGCTCACCTCTCGAATTCCGGGGACTGTTTTTT. Its protein product is CASSPLEFRGLFF. V usage is TRBV18 and J usage is TRBJ1-4, with no clear D. Germline values: CDR1 KGHSH, CDR2 LQKENI. This CDR3 spans 13 amino acids.

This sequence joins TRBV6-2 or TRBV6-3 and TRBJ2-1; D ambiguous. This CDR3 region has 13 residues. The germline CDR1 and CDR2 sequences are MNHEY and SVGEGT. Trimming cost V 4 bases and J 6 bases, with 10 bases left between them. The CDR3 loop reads CASSSQWANEQFF. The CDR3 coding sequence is TGTGCCAGCAGTTCCCAGTGGGCCAATGAGCAGTTCTTC.

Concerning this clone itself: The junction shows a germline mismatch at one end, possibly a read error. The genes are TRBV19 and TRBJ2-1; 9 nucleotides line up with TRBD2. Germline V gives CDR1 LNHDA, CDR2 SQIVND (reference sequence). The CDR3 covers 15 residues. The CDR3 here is CASSIGLAVYNEQFF. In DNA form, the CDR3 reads TGTGCCAGTAGTATAGGACTAGCGGTCTACAATGAGCAGTTCTTT. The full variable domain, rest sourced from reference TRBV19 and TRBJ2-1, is DGGITQSPKYLFRKEGQNVTLSCEQNLNHDAMYWYRQDPGQGLRLIYYSQIVNDFQKGDIAEGYSVSREKKESFPLTVTSAQKNPTAFYLCASSIGLAVYNEQFFGPGTRLTVL.

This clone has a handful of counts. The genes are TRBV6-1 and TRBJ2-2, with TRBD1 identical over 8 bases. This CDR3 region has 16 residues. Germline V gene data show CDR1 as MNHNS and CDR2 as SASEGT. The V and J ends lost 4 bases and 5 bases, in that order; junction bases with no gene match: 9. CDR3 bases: TGTGCCAGCAGTGCCCCCGTGACAGGGGAGACCGGGGAGCTGTTTTTT. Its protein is CASSAPVTGETGELFF.

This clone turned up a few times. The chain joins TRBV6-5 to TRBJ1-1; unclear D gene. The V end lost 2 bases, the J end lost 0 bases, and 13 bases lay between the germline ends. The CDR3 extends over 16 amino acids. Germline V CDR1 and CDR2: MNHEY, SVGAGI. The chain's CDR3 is CASSYTLGLVNTEAFF. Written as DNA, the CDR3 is TGTGCCAGCAGTTACACACTGGGGTTGGTGAACACTGAAGCTTTCTTT.

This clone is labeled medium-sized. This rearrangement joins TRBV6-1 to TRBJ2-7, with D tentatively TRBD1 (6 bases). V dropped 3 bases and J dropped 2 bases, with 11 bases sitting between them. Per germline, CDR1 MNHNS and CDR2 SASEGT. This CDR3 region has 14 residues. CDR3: CASSDGRGPYEQYF. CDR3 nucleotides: TGTGCCAGCAGTGATGGCAGGGGTCCCTACGAGCAGTACTTC.

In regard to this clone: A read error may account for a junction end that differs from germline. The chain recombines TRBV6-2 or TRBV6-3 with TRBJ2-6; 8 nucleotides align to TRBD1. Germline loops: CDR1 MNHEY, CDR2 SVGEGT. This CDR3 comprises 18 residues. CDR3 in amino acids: CASSRDRWSLSVANVLTF. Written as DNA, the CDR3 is TGTGCCAGCAGCCGGGACAGGTGGAGCCTCTCTGTGGCCAACGTCCTGACTTTC.

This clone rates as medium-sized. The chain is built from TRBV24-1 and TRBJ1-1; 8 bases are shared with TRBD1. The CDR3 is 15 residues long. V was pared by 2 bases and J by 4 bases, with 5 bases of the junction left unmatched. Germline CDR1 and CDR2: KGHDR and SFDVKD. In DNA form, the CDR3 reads TGTGCCACCAGTGATTCCCGGACAGGGAGCACTGAAGCTTTCTTT. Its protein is CATSDSRTGSTEAFF.

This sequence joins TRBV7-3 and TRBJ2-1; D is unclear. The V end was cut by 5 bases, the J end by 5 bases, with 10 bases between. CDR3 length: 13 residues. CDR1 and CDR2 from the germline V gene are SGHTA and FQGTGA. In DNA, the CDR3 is TGTGCCAGCAGCCAAGGTGGGAACAATGAGCAGTTCTTC. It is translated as CASSQGGNNEQFF.

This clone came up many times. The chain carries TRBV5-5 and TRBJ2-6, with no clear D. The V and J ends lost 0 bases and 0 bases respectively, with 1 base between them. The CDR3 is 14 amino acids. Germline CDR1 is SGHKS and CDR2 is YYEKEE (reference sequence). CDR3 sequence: CASSLVSGANVLTF. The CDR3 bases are TGTGCCAGCAGCTTGGTCTCTGGGGCCAACGTCCTGACTTTC.